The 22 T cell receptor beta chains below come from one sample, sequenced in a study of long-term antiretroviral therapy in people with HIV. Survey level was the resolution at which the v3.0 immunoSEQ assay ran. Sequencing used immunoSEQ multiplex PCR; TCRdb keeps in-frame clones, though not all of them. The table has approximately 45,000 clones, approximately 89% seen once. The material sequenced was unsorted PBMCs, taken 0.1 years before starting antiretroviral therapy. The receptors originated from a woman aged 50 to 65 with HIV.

CDR3 nucleotide sequence: TGTGCTAGTGGTTCCGGAAGCCTTGGGGATGGCTACACCTTC. It encodes CASGSGSLGDGYTF. The chain links TRBV12-5 to TRBJ1-2; D not resolved. Per germline, CDR1 LGHNT and CDR2 FRNRAP. Trimming left V 4 bases short and J 6 bases short, with 15 bases between. The CDR3 runs 14 residues.

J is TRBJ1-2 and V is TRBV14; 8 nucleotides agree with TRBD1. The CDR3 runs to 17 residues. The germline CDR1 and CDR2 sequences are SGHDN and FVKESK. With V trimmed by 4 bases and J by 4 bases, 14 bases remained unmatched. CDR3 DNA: TGTGCCAGCAGCCTTTCGGGAGGGACAGGCGGACTCTATGGCTACACCTTC. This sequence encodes CASSLSGGTGGLYGYTF.

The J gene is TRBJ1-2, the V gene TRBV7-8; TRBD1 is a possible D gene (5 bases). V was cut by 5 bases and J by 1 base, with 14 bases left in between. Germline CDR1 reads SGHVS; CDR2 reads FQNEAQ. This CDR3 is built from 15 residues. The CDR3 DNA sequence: TGTGCCAGCAGCCACGGGACCGCCGTTAACTATGGCTACACCTTC. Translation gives CASSHGTAVNYGYTF. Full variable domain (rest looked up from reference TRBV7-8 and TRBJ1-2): GAGVSQSPRYKVAKRGQDVALRCDPISGHVSLFWYQQALGQGPEFLTYFQNEAQLDKSGLPSDRFFAERPEGSVSTLKIQRTQQEDSAVYLCASSHGTAVNYGYTFGSGTRLTVV.

The CDR3 bases are TGTGCCAGCAGCTTAGACGGATATAATTCACCCCTCCACTTT. This translates into CASSLDGYNSPLHF. V is TRBV7-8 and J is TRBJ1-6; D remains unclear. This CDR3 spans 14 amino acids. Trimming stripped 1 base from V and 4 bases from J, with 5 bases between. Per germline, CDR1 SGHVS and CDR2 FQNEAQ.

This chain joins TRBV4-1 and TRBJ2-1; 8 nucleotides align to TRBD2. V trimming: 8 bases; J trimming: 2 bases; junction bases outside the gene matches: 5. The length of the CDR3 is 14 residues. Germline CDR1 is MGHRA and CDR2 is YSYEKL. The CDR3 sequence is CASRGGNTYNEQFF. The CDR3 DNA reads TGCGCCAGCCGGGGGGGAAATACCTACAATGAGCAGTTCTTC.

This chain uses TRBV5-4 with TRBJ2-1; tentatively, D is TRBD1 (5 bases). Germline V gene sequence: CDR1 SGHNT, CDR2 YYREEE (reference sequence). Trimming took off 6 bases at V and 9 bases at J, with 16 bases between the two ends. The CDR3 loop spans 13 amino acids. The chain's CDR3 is CASNDVTTGEQFF. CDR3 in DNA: TGTGCCAGCAACGACGTGACCACAGGTGAGCAGTTCTTC.

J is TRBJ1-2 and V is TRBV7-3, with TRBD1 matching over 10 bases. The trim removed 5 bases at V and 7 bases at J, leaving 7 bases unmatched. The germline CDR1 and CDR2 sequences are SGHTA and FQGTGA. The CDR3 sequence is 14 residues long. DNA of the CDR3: TGTGCCAGCAGCCCCGGGACAGGGGCGCCTGGCTACACCTTC. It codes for CASSPGTGAPGYTF.

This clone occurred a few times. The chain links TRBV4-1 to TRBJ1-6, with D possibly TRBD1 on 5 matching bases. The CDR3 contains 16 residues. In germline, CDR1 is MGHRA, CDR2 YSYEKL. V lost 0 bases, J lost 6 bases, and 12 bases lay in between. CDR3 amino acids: CASSQDPGPLNSPLHF. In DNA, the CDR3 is TGCGCCAGCAGCCAAGATCCAGGGCCTCTTAATTCACCCCTCCACTTT.

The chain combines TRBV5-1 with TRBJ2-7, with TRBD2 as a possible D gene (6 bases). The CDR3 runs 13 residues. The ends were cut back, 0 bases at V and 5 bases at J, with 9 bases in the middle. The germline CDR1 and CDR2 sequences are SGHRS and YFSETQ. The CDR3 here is CASSLGRRDEQYF. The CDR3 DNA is TGCGCCAGCAGCTTGGGCCGGAGGGACGAGCAGTACTTC.

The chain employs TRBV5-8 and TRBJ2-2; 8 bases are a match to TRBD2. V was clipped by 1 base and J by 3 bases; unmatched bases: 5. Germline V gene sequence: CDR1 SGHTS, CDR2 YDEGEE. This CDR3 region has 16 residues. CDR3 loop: CASSLRLAPDTGELFF. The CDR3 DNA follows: TGTGCCAGCAGCTTGCGACTAGCGCCTGACACCGGGGAGCTGTTTTTT.

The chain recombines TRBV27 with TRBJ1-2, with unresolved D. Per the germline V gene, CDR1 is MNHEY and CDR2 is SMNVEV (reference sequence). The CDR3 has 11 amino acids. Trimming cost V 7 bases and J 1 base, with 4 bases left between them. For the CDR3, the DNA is TGTGCCAGCAAAGATAACTATGGCTACACCTTC. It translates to CASKDNYGYTF.

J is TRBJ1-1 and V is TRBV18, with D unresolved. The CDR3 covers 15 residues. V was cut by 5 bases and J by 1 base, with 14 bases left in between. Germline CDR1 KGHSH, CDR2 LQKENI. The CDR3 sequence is CASSSGDAQNTEAFF. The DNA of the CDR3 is TGTGCCAGCTCATCGGGAGACGCACAGAACACTGAAGCTTTCTTT.

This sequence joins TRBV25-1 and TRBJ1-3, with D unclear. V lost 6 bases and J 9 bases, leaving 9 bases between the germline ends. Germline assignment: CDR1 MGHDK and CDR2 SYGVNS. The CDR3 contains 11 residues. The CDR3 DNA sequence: TGTGCCAGCAGAACTTTGAGCACCATATATTTT. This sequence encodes CASRTLSTIYF.

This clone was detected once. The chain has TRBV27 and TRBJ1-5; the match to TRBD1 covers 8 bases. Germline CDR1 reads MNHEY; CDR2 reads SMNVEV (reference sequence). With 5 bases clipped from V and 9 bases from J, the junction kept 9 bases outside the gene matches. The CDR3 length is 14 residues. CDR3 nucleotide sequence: TGTGCCAGCAGTACCAGGGGGCGGGAAGGGCCCCAGCATTTT. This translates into CASSTRGREGPQHF.

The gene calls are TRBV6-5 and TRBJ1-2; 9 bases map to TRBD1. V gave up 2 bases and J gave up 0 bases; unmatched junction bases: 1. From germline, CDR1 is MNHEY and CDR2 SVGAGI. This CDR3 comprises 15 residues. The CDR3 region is CASSYRQGANYGYTF. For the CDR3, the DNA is TGTGCCAGCAGTTACCGACAGGGGGCTAACTATGGCTACACCTTC.

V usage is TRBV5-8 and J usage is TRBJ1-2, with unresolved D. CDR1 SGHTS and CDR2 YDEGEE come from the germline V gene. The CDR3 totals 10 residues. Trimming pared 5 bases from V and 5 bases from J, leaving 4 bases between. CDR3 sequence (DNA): TGTGCCAGCAGTGTTTATGGCTACACCTTC. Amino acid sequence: CASSVYGYTF.

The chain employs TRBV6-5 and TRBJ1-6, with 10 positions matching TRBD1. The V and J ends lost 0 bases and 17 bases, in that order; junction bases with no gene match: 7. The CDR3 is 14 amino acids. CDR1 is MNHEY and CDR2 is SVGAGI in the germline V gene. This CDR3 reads CASSYSGQGPDIHF. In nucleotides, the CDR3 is TGTGCCAGCAGTTACTCGGGACAGGGGCCCGACATCCACTTT.

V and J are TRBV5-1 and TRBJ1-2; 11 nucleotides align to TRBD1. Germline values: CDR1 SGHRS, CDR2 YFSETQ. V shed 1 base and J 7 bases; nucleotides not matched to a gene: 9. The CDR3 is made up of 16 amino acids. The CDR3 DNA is TGCGCCAGCAGCTTGCCTTCCGGACAGGGGGCGGGTGGCTACACCTTC. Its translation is CASSLPSGQGAGGYTF.

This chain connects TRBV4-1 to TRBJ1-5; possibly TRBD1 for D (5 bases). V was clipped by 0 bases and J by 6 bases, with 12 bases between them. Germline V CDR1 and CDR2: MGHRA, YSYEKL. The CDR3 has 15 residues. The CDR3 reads CASSQDLRGVQPQHF. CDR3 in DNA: TGCGCCAGCAGCCAAGATCTAAGGGGAGTTCAGCCCCAGCATTTT.

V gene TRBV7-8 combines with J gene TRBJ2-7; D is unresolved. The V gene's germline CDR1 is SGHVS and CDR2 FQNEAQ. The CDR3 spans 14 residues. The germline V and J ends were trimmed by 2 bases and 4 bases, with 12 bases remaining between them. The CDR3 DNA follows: TGTGCCAGCAGCTTACCCGGGCCGTTGTACGAGCAGTACTTC. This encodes CASSLPGPLYEQYF.

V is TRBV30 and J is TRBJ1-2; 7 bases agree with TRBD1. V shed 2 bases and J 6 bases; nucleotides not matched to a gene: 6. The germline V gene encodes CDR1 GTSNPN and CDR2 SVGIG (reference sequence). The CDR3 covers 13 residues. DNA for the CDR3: TGTGCCTGGAGTAGACCTGGGACAGATGGCTACACCTTC. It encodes CAWSRPGTDGYTF.

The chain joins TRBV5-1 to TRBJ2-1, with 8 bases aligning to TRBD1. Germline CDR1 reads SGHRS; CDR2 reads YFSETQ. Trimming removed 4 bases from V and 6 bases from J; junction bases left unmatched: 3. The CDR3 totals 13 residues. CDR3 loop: CASSHGQGNEQFF. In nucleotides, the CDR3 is TGCGCCAGCAGCCACGGACAGGGCAATGAGCAGTTCTTC. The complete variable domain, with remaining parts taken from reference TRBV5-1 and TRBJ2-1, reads KAGVTQTPRYLIKTRGQQVTLSCSPISGHRSVSWYQQTPGQGLQFLFEYFSETQRNKGNFPGRFSGRQFSNSRSEMNVSTLELGDSALYLCASSHGQGNEQFFGPGTRLTVL.